The subject of this entry is one T cell receptor beta chain. The antigen it binds to is not known. No much larger clonotype is one base removed from it; base qualities were not supplied. The sample belongs to a study of T-cell memory formation after mild COVID-19 (dated by TCRdb to about 2021). In terms of the full investigation: TCR sequence clusters from the two donors were found to be largely donor specific. In two donors, T-cell clones that expanded and contracted after mild COVID-19 were followed by sequencing TCRalpha and TCRbeta repertoires longitudinally. The cohort comprised two young, previously healthy adult volunteers, one female and one male.

Reading the germline V gene (reference sequence) gives CDR1 LGHDT and CDR2 YNNKEL. Taken from cysteine to phenylalanine, the CDR3 has 15 residues. Only the CDR3 DNA is retained, 45 bases long and in frame from the first base. Trimming removed 4 bases from V and 2 bases from J, leaving 11 bases between the germline ends. The reads were generated on an Illumina NovaSeq 6000. cDNA libraries for TCRalpha and TCRbeta were prepared by 5'RACE using constant-segment primers, with sample barcodes and unique molecular identifiers added. Trizol reagent was used to extract RNA from every sample. Libraries were amplified in two PCR steps, with a second sample barcode and Illumina TruSeq adapters added in the second step. The libraries were sequenced on an Illumina NovaSeq using 2 x 150 bp paired-end reads. The authors processed their data as follows. Demultiplexing of reads and collapsing into UMI-guided consensus sequences were performed with migec v1.2.7. Using mixcr v2.1.11, the UMI consensuses were aligned to TRA and TRB V and J templates and assembled into clonotypes. Clonotypes were classified as expanded or contracted when called significant by both edgeR and NoisET, with noise models trained on biological replicates. For edgeR calls, the cutoffs were a false discovery rate-adjusted p below 0.01 and a log2 fold-change threshold of 1. PCA with hierarchical clustering of max-normalized trajectories of the 1000 most abundant clonotypes was used as exploratory dynamics analysis. The CD4 or CD8 phenotype of responding clones was assigned using the separately sequenced CD4+ and CD8+ repertoires. TCRdb trimmed the raw reads at Q25, called clones with MiXCR and kept productive beta chains. Entries that share a CDR3 protein sequence are merged under the most common genes and DNA. TCRdb's processing, not the authors', yielded these V and J calls. The sample table shows about 170,000 distinct CDR3 sequences, and roughly 13% are seen once. Together, the top ten hold approximately 3.3% of the sample.

Ficoll-Paque density gradient centrifugation was used to isolate PBMCs. Study-level results and caveats: Balanced CD4/CD8 phenotypes were observed for clones contracting from day 15 to 85, whereas a bias towards CD4+ was observed for a second wave of clones expanding from day 15 to 37. The detection of some responding clones in pre-infection memory suggests that pre-existing cross-reactive memory T cells joined the SARS-CoV-2 response. Contracting CD4+ clones were found mainly in CM and EM memory subsets, while CD8+ clones were enriched in EMRA. The second-wave clones that peaked on day 37 were not confirmed to be SARS-CoV-2 specific. Only a couple of mild cases were covered by the study, and larger cohorts that include severe cases with pre-infection samples were considered necessary.

The TCR originated in a young man who had mild COVID-19 (a few samples of this study predate the infection). The sample titles of this study are shuffled in the database, so cell type and time point are left out; the donor was told from shared clones. Sequencing was carried out using PBMCs or a T cell subset sorted from them (not recorded which). This receptor chain uses TRBV3-1 and TRBJ2-2; D gene: possibly TRBD2, on 7 matching bases. The encoded CDR3 is CASSRAGHNTGELFF. At the DNA level, the sequence is TGTGCCAGCAGCCGAGCGGGACACAACACCGGGGAGCTGTTTTTT.